Here is one TCR beta chain with its context. The RNA, roughly 0.45 to 1 ug, was put through reverse transcription using random hexamers. In TCRdb, the immunoSEQ multiplex PCR reads were re-called with MiXCR into one record per CDR3 protein. The sample has approximately 190,000 distinct CDR3 sequences, roughly 95% seen once. The CDR3 sequence is 12 residues long. Trimming shortened V by 0 bases and J by 13 bases, and 12 bases separated the two germline ends. Germline V gives CDR1 SGHVS, CDR2 FNYEAQ. This specimen belongs to a study of CD8 T cells in Susac syndrome. Study overall: Among the Susac syndrome patients sequenced, roughly six had active disease and about eight were in remission.

Sequencing was done on a sample of CD4+ T cells from PBMCs. The receptor comes from a human donor with Susac syndrome. This sequence joins TRBV7-6 and TRBJ2-5, with a possible D match to TRBD2 (7 bases). In DNA, the CDR3 is TGTGCCAGCAGCTTAGCGGGGGGGCGCGGGTACTTC. Its protein is CASSLAGGRGYF.